This TCR beta chain was recovered during a study of shared clonotypes between healthy human individuals. CD45RO negativity and positive selection for CCR7 defined naive CD8 cells, a population that excluded terminally differentiated effector memory CD45RA+ cells. Germline V gives CDR1 PRHDT, CDR2 FYEKMQ (reference sequence). V lost 3 bases and J 2 bases, leaving 10 bases between the germline ends. This CDR3 region has 14 residues. Profiled with immunoSEQ multiplex PCR; TCRdb holds only in-frame clones, not every one. The sample shows around 2,000,000 clones, approximately 95% of them seen only once. Sequences were obtained from naive CD8+ T cells sorted from blood. This chain connects TRBV13 to TRBJ2-5; no clear D gene. This clonotype was obtained from a man between 18 and 35 years old in good health. CDR3: CASSFFYGQETQYF. CDR3 bases: TGTGCCAGCAGCTTTTTTTACGGACAAGAGACCCAGTACTTC.